The 21 T cell receptor beta chains below were found in one sample sequenced in a study of T cell repertoires in cytomegalovirus infection. No cognate antigen is known for these TCRs. TCRdb used MiXCR to reprocess the reads, holding one entry per CDR3 protein. This repertoire shows some 700,000 distinct CDR3 sequences, 30% to 40% found once; its top ten account for about 18%. The sample was cultured PBMCs, taken from culture after CMV antigen stimulation. The receptors shown here come from a human donor in good health (CMV status not recorded). Some clones in this sample may be carry-over from other donors' samples.

The rearrangement uses TRBV30 and TRBJ2-1, with D tentatively TRBD2 (6 bases). V lost 5 bases and J lost 8, with 16 bases in between. Germline CDR1 and CDR2: GTSNPN and SVGIG (reference sequence). There are 13 residues in the CDR3. CDR3 in DNA: TGTGCCTGGGTACGGAGGGGCTTCGATGAGCAGTTCTTC. Translation: CAWVRRGFDEQFF.

In this sample, this clonotype turned up once. This chain uses TRBV6-2 or TRBV6-3 with TRBJ2-7, with D perhaps matching TRBD2 (5 bases). CDR1 and CDR2 (germline): MNHEY, SVGEGT. The V and J ends lost 6 bases and 0 bases respectively, with 9 bases between them. The CDR3 covers 13 residues. CDR3 DNA sequence: TGTGCCAGCAGGGACTCGGACTCCTACGAGCAGTACTTC. Amino acids: CASRDSDSYEQYF.

This clonotype was detected many times. The chain recombines TRBV7-9 with TRBJ1-5; 7 bases are shared with TRBD1. Germline CDR1 SEHNR, CDR2 FQNEAQ (reference sequence). The CDR3 consists of 16 residues. V shed 3 bases and J 4 bases; nucleotides not matched to a gene: 9. CDR3 sequence (DNA): TGTGCCAGCAGCTTGGAGGGGGCGTTCGGGAATCAGCCCCAGCATTTT. Amino acids: CASSLEGAFGNQPQHF.

The chain carries TRBV6-5 and TRBJ1-4; no clear D. This CDR3 comprises 13 residues. The ends were cut back, 9 bases at V and 7 bases at J, with 15 bases in the middle. Germline V gene lookup returns CDR1 MNHEY and CDR2 SVGAGI. The CDR3 DNA follows: TGTGCCAGTAAAGGGCGAGACTTTGAAAAACTGTTTTTT. Translation gives CASKGRDFEKLFF.

This clonotype has just a few counts. The V gene is TRBV19, the J gene TRBJ1-1; no firm D call. The CDR3 has 15 amino acids. The V gene lost 0 bases and the J gene lost 0 bases, with 8 bases spanning the gap. Germline V CDR1 and CDR2: LNHDA, SQIVND (reference sequence). As DNA, the CDR3 is TGTGCCAGTAGTATAGAGCCGAGAATGAACACTGAAGCTTTCTTT. Encoded protein: CASSIEPRMNTEAFF. Based on the CDR3 plus reference TRBV19 and TRBJ1-1, the full variable domain is DGGITQSPKYLFRKEGQNVTLSCEQNLNHDAMYWYRQDPGQGLRLIYYSQIVNDFQKGDIAEGYSVSREKKESFPLTVTSAQKNPTAFYLCASSIEPRMNTEAFFGQGTRLTVV.

J is TRBJ2-1 and V is TRBV20-1; 8 bases are a match to TRBD2. This CDR3 has 19 residues. V dropped 3 bases and J dropped 10; count of bases not matched to a gene: 26. Germline V gene sequence: CDR1 DFQATT, CDR2 SNEGSKA (reference sequence). CDR3 sequence reads: CSASYLEMGGRSYLREQFF. The CDR3 coding sequence is TGCAGTGCTAGTTATCTTGAGATGGGCGGGAGGAGCTACCTCCGCGAGCAGTTCTTC.

The chain combines TRBV7-9 with TRBJ2-1, with D possibly matching TRBD1 (6 bases). Per the germline V gene, CDR1 is SEHNR and CDR2 is FQNEAQ (reference sequence). V was cut by 5 bases and J by 1 base, with 18 bases left in between. The CDR3 extends over 17 amino acids. The CDR3 loop reads CASSENHREFSYNEQFF. CDR3 bases: TGTGCCAGCAGCGAAAACCACAGGGAATTTTCCTACAATGAGCAGTTCTTC. The full variable domain, rest sourced from reference TRBV7-9 and TRBJ2-1, is DTGVSQNPRHKITKRGQNVTFRCDPISEHNRLYWYRQTLGQGPEFLTYFQNEAQLEKSRLLSDRFSAERPKGSFSTLEIQRTEQGDSAMYLCASSENHREFSYNEQFFGPGTRLTVL.

This sequence joins TRBV4-1 and TRBJ1-4, with a possible D match to TRBD1 (6 bases). CDR1 MGHRA and CDR2 YSYEKL come from the germline V gene. This CDR3 is 14 amino acids long. Trimming removed 4 bases at V and 5 bases at J, with 11 bases between. The DNA for the CDR3 is TGCGCCAGCAGCCCCATAGGGGGGAATGAAAAACTGTTTTTT. Its translation is CASSPIGGNEKLFF.

This clonotype was picked up many times. The DNA of the CDR3 is TGTGCCACGGGGAGCGGGAGGGCGAGCTCCTACAATGAGCAGTTCTTC. Translation gives CATGSGRASSYNEQFF. The chain uses TRBV7-6 and TRBJ2-1; 10 bases align to TRBD2. V trimming: 10 bases; J trimming: 0 bases; junction bases outside the gene matches: 9. Germline lookup yields CDR1 SGHVS and CDR2 FNYEAQ. The CDR3 consists of 16 residues.

This clonotype was counted ten times or more. V usage is TRBV7-2 and J usage is TRBJ1-4; possible D gene TRBD1, 5 bases. CDR1 and CDR2 from the germline V gene are SGHTA and FQGNSA. V shed 5 bases and J shed 4 bases, with 14 bases lying between them. The CDR3 sequence is 15 residues long. The CDR3 region has the DNA TGTGCCAGCAGCCTAGGTGGGGGGGATAATGAAAAACTGTTTTTT. Protein sequence: CASSLGGGDNEKLFF.

This clonotype turned up a few times. This sequence joins TRBV27 and TRBJ2-1; 8 nucleotides agree with TRBD1. This CDR3 is built from 15 residues. J was trimmed by 1 base and V by 4 bases; bases with no gene match: 3. Germline loops: CDR1 MNHEY, CDR2 SMNVEV (reference sequence). CDR3 in amino acids: CASSSRDRSYNEQFF. The CDR3 DNA reads as TGTGCCAGCAGTTCACGGGACAGGTCCTACAATGAGCAGTTCTTC.

The chain employs TRBV20-1 and TRBJ1-6; TRBD1 matches at 10 bases. CDR1 DFQATT and CDR2 SNEGSKA come from the germline V gene (reference sequence). This CDR3 is built from 15 residues. Trimming at V came to 3 bases and at J to 1 base, leaving 0 bases not matched to a gene. The CDR3 sequence: CSARGQGSYNSPLHF. In DNA form, the CDR3 reads TGCAGTGCTAGGGGACAGGGGTCCTATAATTCACCCCTCCACTTT.

This rearrangement joins TRBV7-6 to TRBJ2-7; 9 nucleotides agree with TRBD2. The CDR3 is 15 amino acids. Germline CDR1 SGHVS, CDR2 FNYEAQ. The junction had 7 bases not matched to a gene; V was cut back by 5 bases and J by 2 bases. CDR3 bases: TGTGCCAGCAGCCCGACCGGACTAGCGACCTACGAGCAGTACTTC. Amino acid sequence: CASSPTGLATYEQYF.

The rearrangement links TRBV5-1 to TRBJ1-1; TRBD1 might be the D (5 bases). This CDR3 has 16 amino acids. Deletions cut 4 bases from V and 4 bases from J, with 20 bases between. Germline V CDR1 and CDR2: SGHRS, YFSETQ. Written as DNA, the CDR3 is TGCGCCAGCAGCCCGTCGGGGGGAATGCTGAGCACTGAAGCTTTCTTT. It yields the protein CASSPSGGMLSTEAFF.

The sample holds a few counts of this clonotype. V usage is TRBV5-1 and J usage is TRBJ2-5, with D unclear. This CDR3 is built from 14 residues. The V and J ends lost 5 bases and 4 bases respectively, with 15 bases between them. Germline values: CDR1 SGHRS, CDR2 YFSETQ. The CDR3 loop reads CASSSPSVAETQYF. CDR3 DNA: TGCGCCAGCAGTTCCCCCTCGGTGGCAGAGACCCAGTACTTC. Complete variable domain (other parts from reference TRBV5-1 and TRBJ2-5): KAGVTQTPRYLIKTRGQQVTLSCSPISGHRSVSWYQQTPGQGLQFLFEYFSETQRNKGNFPGRFSGRQFSNSRSEMNVSTLELGDSALYLCASSSPSVAETQYFGPGTRLLVL.

This clonotype has a handful of counts. V usage is TRBV12-3 or TRBV12-4 and J usage is TRBJ1-2; 9 bases match TRBD1. Trimming took 5 bases from V and 6 from J; bases not matched to a gene: 7. The CDR3 loop spans 14 amino acids. CDR3 region: CASSPTGGANGYTF. The CDR3 DNA reads TGTGCCAGCAGTCCGACAGGGGGGGCCAATGGCTACACCTTC.

This sequence joins TRBV7-6 and TRBJ2-7, with 7 bases matching TRBD2. CDR1 is SGHVS and CDR2 is FNYEAQ in the germline V gene. This CDR3 region has 15 residues. Trimming at V came to 8 bases and at J to 2 bases, leaving 12 bases not matched to a gene. The chain's CDR3 is CASALGGLPTYEQYF. The CDR3 bases are TGTGCCAGCGCCTTGGGAGGGCTGCCGACCTACGAGCAGTACTTC.

This clonotype was seen more than once but under ten times. V and J are TRBV7-6 and TRBJ2-1, with 8 bases aligning to TRBD1. The germline gives CDR1 SGHVS, CDR2 FNYEAQ. The CDR3 has 17 amino acids. V lost 5 bases and J lost 3; bases outside the gene matches: 12. CDR3 DNA sequence: TGTGCCAGCAGCCTGCCGGGACAGGAGGGGAACTACAATGAGCAGTTCTTC. Its protein product is CASSLPGQEGNYNEQFF.

V is TRBV24-1 and J is TRBJ1-4; 7 nucleotides match TRBD1. This CDR3 contains 15 residues. Trimming removed 4 bases from V and 7 bases from J; junction bases left unmatched: 8. CDR1 is KGHDR, CDR2 SFDVKD, per germline. CDR3 loop: CATSDPTGAAEKLFF. The CDR3 nucleotides are TGTGCCACCAGTGACCCTACAGGGGCGGCTGAAAAACTGTTTTTT.

The chain is built from TRBV25-1 and TRBJ2-3; 9 bases match TRBD1. The germline gives CDR1 MGHDK, CDR2 SYGVNS. CDR3 size: 17 residues. With V trimmed by 1 base and J by 2 bases, 7 bases remained unmatched. In nucleotides, the CDR3 is TGTGCCAGCAGTGAATCCCCGGGACAGGGTGCCACAGATACGCAGTATTTT. Its translation: CASSESPGQGATDTQYF.

This rearrangement joins TRBV2 to TRBJ1-2; no clear D. Germline V gene data show CDR1 as SNHLY and CDR2 as FYNNEI. Deletions cut 0 bases from V and 1 base from J, with 0 bases between. This CDR3 comprises 12 residues. CDR3 in amino acids: CASSEANYGYTF. The CDR3 nucleotides are TGTGCCAGCAGTGAAGCTAACTATGGCTACACCTTC.